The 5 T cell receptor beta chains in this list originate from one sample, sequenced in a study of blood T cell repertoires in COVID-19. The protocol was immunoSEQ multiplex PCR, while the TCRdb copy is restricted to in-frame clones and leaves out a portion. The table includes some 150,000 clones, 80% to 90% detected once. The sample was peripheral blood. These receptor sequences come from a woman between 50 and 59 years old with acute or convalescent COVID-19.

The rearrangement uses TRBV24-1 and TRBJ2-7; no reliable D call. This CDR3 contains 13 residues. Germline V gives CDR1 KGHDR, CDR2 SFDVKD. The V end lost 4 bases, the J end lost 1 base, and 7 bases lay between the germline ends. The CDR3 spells CATSDPISYEQYF. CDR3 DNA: TGTGCCACCAGTGACCCTATATCCTACGAGCAGTACTTC.

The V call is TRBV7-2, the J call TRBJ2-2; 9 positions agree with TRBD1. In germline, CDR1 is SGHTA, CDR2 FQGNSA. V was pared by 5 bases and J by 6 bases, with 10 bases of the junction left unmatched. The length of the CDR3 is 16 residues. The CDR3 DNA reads TGTGCCAGCAGCCAACCGGGACAGGGCCCCTCCGGGGAGCTGTTTTTT. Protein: CASSQPGQGPSGELFF. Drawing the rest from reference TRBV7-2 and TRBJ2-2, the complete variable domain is GAGVSQSPSNKVTEKGKDVELRCDPISGHTALYWYRQSLGQGLEFLIYFQGNSAPDKSGLPSDRFSAERTGGSVSTLTIQRTQQEDSAVYLCASSQPGQGPSGELFFGEGSRLTVL.

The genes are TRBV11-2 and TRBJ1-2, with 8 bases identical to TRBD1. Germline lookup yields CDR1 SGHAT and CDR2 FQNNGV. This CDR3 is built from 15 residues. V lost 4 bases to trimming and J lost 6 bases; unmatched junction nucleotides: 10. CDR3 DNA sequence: TGTGCCAGCAGCTCCGTGCCCCAGGGGGCGAATGGCTACACCTTC. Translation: CASSSVPQGANGYTF. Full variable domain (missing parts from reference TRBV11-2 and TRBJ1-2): EAGVAQSPRYKIIEKRQSVAFWCNPISGHATLYWYQQILGQGPKLLIQFQNNGVVDDSQLPKDRFSAERLKGVDSTLKIQPAKLEDSAVYLCASSSVPQGANGYTFGSGTRLTVV.

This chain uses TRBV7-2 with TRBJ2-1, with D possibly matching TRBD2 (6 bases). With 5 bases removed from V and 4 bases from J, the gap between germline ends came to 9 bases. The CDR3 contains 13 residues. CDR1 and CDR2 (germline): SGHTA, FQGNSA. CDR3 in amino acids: CASSPGTYNEQFF. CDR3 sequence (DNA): TGTGCCAGCAGCCCCGGGACTTACAATGAGCAGTTCTTC.

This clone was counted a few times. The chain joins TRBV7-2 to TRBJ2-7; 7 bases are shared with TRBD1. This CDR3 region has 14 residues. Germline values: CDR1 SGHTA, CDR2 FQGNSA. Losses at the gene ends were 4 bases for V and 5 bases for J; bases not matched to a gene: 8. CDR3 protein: CASSSDRVRNEQYF. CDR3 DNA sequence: TGTGCCAGCAGCTCCGACAGGGTTCGGAACGAGCAGTACTTC.